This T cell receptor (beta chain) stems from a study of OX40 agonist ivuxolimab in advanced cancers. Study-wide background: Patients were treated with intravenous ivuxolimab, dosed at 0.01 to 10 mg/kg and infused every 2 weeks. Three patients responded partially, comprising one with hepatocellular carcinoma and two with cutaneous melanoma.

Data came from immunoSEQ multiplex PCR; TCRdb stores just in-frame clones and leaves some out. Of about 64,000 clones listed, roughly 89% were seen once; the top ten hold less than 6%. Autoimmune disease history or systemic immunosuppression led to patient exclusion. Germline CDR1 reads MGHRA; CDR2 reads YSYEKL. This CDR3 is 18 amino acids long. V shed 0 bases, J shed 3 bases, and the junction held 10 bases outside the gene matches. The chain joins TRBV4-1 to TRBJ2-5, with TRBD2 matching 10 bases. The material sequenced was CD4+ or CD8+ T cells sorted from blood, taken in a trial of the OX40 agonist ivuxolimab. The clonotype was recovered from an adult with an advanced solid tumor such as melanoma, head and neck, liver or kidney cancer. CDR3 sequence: CASSQDEGALAGEETQYF. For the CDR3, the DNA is TGCGCCAGCAGCCAAGATGAGGGGGCTCTAGCGGGAGAAGAGACCCAGTACTTC.